The 24 T cell receptor beta chains listed next were all sequenced from one sample in a study. MiXCR was run by TCRdb on the RT-PCR reads, yielding one entry per CDR3 protein. The sample lists about 680,000 distinct CDR3 sequences, 13% to 15% occurring once. Specimen: memory CD4+ T cells from blood. These receptors all come from a female donor in good health, serving as a healthy control.

This clonotype was counted only a few times. This chain links TRBV4-2 with TRBJ2-4; D may correspond to TRBD1 or TRBD2 (6 bases each). Germline V gene lookup returns CDR1 LGHNA and CDR2 YNFKEQ. The ends were cut back, 3 bases at V and 1 base at J, with 10 bases in the middle. The CDR3 sequence is 15 residues long. The CDR3 region has the DNA TGTGCCAGCAGCCAGGGGGGCAGCGCCAAAAACATTCAGTACTTC. Protein: CASSQGGSAKNIQYF.

This chain links TRBV6-1 with TRBJ1-3; perhaps TRBD1 as D (6 bases). V lost 7 bases and J lost 0, with 16 bases in between. The germline V gene has CDR1 MNHNS and CDR2 SASEGT. CDR3 length: 16 amino acids. CDR3 in amino acids: CASTDPRQASGNTIYF. CDR3 DNA: TGTGCCAGCACTGACCCTCGACAGGCCTCTGGAAACACCATATATTTT.

Details on this clonotype: This may be a read error, as it is one base from a much larger clone. The chain joins TRBV20-1 to TRBJ2-3; maybe TRBD1 (6 bases). The V end was cut by 6 bases, the J end by 4 bases, with 14 bases between. The CDR3 sequence is 13 residues long. CDR1 and CDR2 (germline): DFQATT, SNEGSKA (reference sequence). CDR3 in amino acids: CSAEGQTSDTQYF. The DNA for the CDR3 is TGCAGTGCCGAAGGACAGACCTCAGATACGCAGTATTTT.

This chain joins TRBV21-1 and TRBJ2-3; the D call of TRBD1 is as the table states it, not checked on the DNA. TRBV21-1 represents a pseudogene. This CDR3 has 19 amino acids. CDR3 protein: CASSPSWDRVKENTDTQYF. The CDR3 region has the DNA TGTGCCAGCAGCCCGAGCTGGGACAGGGTAAAGGAGAACACAGATACGCAGTATTTT.

This clonotype has a count of ten or more. The chain joins TRBV6-6 to TRBJ1-2, with a possible D match to TRBD1 (5 bases). Looked up from germline, CDR1 is MNHNY and CDR2 is SVGAGI (reference sequence). The V end lost 10 bases, the J end lost 6 bases, and 18 bases lay between the germline ends. CDR3 length equals 13 residues. The CDR3 here is CATAGSGQDGYTF. The CDR3 nucleotides are TGTGCCACTGCAGGGTCAGGGCAGGATGGCTACACCTTC.

J is TRBJ1-1 and V is TRBV7-9; 7 nucleotides line up with TRBD1. The CDR3 spans 14 residues. Unmatched junction bases numbered 7, after V lost 4 bases and J lost 5 bases. Germline V gives CDR1 SEHNR, CDR2 FQNEAQ (reference sequence). CDR3 in amino acids: CASSSDRVGTEAFF. DNA for the CDR3: TGTGCCAGCAGCTCAGACAGGGTGGGGACTGAAGCTTTCTTT.

J is TRBJ1-5 and V is TRBV5-1, with D possibly being TRBD1 (5 bases). The germline V and J ends were trimmed by 2 bases and 7 bases, with 13 bases remaining between them. Germline V lookup: CDR1 SGHRS, CDR2 YFSETQ. The CDR3 is 14 amino acids. CDR3 nucleotides: TGCGCCAGCAGCTTCGATCAGGGAGGCCAGCCCCAGCATTTT. Translated, it gives CASSFDQGGQPQHF.

The chain links TRBV29-1 to TRBJ2-7; D is unclear. CDR3 length equals 16 residues. Per the germline V gene, CDR1 is SQVTM and CDR2 is ANQGSEA. V shed 4 bases and J shed 0 bases, with 19 bases lying between them. The CDR3 DNA reads as TGCAGCGTTGGATCAGGTTACGGCCAGAGCTCCTACGAGCAGTACTTC. Translated: CSVGSGYGQSSYEQYF.

The chain is built from TRBV7-3 and TRBJ1-1, with D perhaps TRBD1 (5 bases). CDR3 length equals 15 residues. CDR1 and CDR2 (germline): SGHTA, FQGTGA. Trimming left V 1 base short and J 4 bases short, with 13 bases between. The CDR3 bases are TGTGCCAGCAGCTTAAATGGGGGGGAGAGCACTGAAGCTTTCTTT. It yields the protein CASSLNGGESTEAFF.

J is TRBJ2-2 and V is TRBV6-1; 7 positions agree with TRBD2. V shed 11 bases and J 0 bases; nucleotides not matched to a gene: 3. Germline V CDR1 and CDR2: MNHNS, SASEGT. The CDR3 has 13 residues. The CDR3 DNA follows: TGTGCCGGGGGGAGGGCGAACACCGGGGAGCTGTTTTTT. Amino acids: CAGGRANTGELFF.

V gene TRBV4-2 combines with J gene TRBJ2-5; maybe TRBD2 (5 bases). Per the germline V gene, CDR1 is LGHNA and CDR2 is YNFKEQ. Trimming shortened V by 4 bases and J by 5 bases, and 23 bases separated the two germline ends. This CDR3 has 17 residues. This CDR3 reads CASSPEHRAFGIETQYF. The DNA of the CDR3 is TGTGCCAGCAGCCCTGAACATAGGGCATTCGGGATCGAGACCCAGTACTTC.

The chain couples TRBV19 to TRBJ1-4; D may be TRBD1 (5 bases). Germline loops: CDR1 LNHDA, CDR2 SQIVND (reference sequence). Trimming took off 7 bases at V and 7 bases at J, with 13 bases between the two ends. This CDR3 spans 13 amino acids. Written as DNA, the CDR3 is TGTGCCAGTACCCCACGGGGGGTTGAAAAACTGTTTTTT. The encoded protein is CASTPRGVEKLFF. The complete variable domain, with remaining parts taken from reference TRBV19 and TRBJ1-4, reads DGGITQSPKYLFRKEGQNVTLSCEQNLNHDAMYWYRQDPGQGLRLIYYSQIVNDFQKGDIAEGYSVSREKKESFPLTVTSAQKNPTAFYLCASTPRGVEKLFFGSGTQLSVL.

This clonotype was seen a handful of times. The chain employs TRBV27 and TRBJ1-5, with a possible D match to TRBD1 (5 bases). Germline-derived CDR1 and CDR2 are MNHEY and SMNVEV (reference sequence). Trimming removed 2 bases from V and 0 bases from J, with 29 bases in between. CDR3 length equals 22 residues. Here the CDR3 DNA reads TGTGCCAGCAGTTTAGTAGCCTTCCCGGGTGGGCCGAGGGGTCTTAGCAATCAGCCCCAGCATTTT. It codes for CASSLVAFPGGPRGLSNQPQHF.

CDR3 residues: CASSLGQGSGEGFF. CDR3 DNA sequence: TGTGCCAGCAGTTTAGGGCAGGGTAGCGGGGAGGGGTTCTTC. The chain links TRBV28 to TRBJ2-1; 8 nucleotides line up with TRBD2. CDR1 MDHEN and CDR2 SYDVKM come from the germline V gene. This CDR3 spans 14 amino acids. The trim removed 2 bases at V and 15 bases at J, leaving 12 bases unmatched.

A word on this clonotype: A much larger clone differs from this one at a single base, so this may be a read error. Here the CDR3 reads CASSFSGRADTQYF. CDR3 sequence (DNA): TGTGCCAGCAGCTTTAGCGGGAGGGCAGATACGCAGTATTTT. The V gene is TRBV7-2, the J gene TRBJ2-3; 11 bases agree with TRBD2. With 3 bases clipped from V and 4 bases from J, the junction kept 0 bases outside the gene matches. In germline, CDR1 is SGHTA, CDR2 FQGNSA. The CDR3 spans 14 residues. Together with reference TRBV7-2 and TRBJ2-3, the CDR3 gives the full variable domain: GAGVSQSPSNKVTEKGKDVELRCDPISGHTALYWYRQSLGQGLEFLIYFQGNSAPDKSGLPSDRFSAERTGGSVSTLTIQRTQQEDSAVYLCASSFSGRADTQYFGPGTRLTVL.

This clonotype was detected only a few times. The chain combines TRBV2 with TRBJ2-7; TRBD2 matches at 7 bases. The CDR3 is 15 residues long. Looked up from germline, CDR1 is SNHLY and CDR2 is FYNNEI. V shed 6 bases, J shed 0 bases, and the junction held 8 bases outside the gene matches. This CDR3 reads CASRELAQSSYEQYF. As DNA, the CDR3 is TGTGCCAGCAGGGAACTAGCGCAGAGCTCCTACGAGCAGTACTTC.

The chain employs TRBV27 and TRBJ1-1, with D possibly matching TRBD1 (5 bases). The germline V gene has CDR1 MNHEY and CDR2 SMNVEV (reference sequence). V was pared by 6 bases and J by 1 base, with 21 bases between. The CDR3 covers 17 residues. This CDR3 reads CASSSSRWGVENTEAFF. CDR3 nucleotides: TGTGCCAGCAGCTCCTCGAGGTGGGGGGTGGAGAACACTGAAGCTTTCTTT.

The chain links TRBV5-1 to TRBJ1-1; D is ambiguous. Germline loops: CDR1 SGHRS, CDR2 YFSETQ. The CDR3 consists of 14 residues. Trimming took off 2 bases at V and 5 bases at J, with 13 bases between the two ends. The chain's CDR3 is CASSLPDPGTEAFF. CDR3 in DNA: TGCGCCAGCAGCTTACCAGACCCCGGTACTGAAGCTTTCTTT.

This clonotype came up a few times. The CDR3 loop reads CASSLAGREYSYEQYF. The CDR3 coding sequence is TGCGCCAGCAGCTTGGCTGGGAGGGAGTACTCCTACGAGCAGTACTTC. The V gene is TRBV5-1, the J gene TRBJ2-7, with TRBD2 matching over 7 bases. V shed 0 bases, J shed 0 bases, and the junction held 6 bases outside the gene matches. Germline V gene data show CDR1 as SGHRS and CDR2 as YFSETQ. The CDR3 is 16 amino acids. Together with reference TRBV5-1 and TRBJ2-7, the CDR3 gives the full variable domain: KAGVTQTPRYLIKTRGQQVTLSCSPISGHRSVSWYQQTPGQGLQFLFEYFSETQRNKGNFPGRFSGRQFSNSRSEMNVSTLELGDSALYLCASSLAGREYSYEQYFGPGTRLTVT.

This clonotype was counted a few times. The chain links TRBV28 to TRBJ1-2, with TRBD1 matching over 9 bases. J gave up 8 bases and V 6 bases, and 13 bases lay outside the gene matches. The CDR3 totals 15 residues. Germline V lookup: CDR1 MDHEN, CDR2 SYDVKM. The DNA for the CDR3 is TGTGCCAGCAGATTCCCGGGACAGGGTGCTCGGGGCTACACCTTC. Translated: CASRFPGQGARGYTF.

This chain uses TRBV28 with TRBJ2-7; 13 bases align to TRBD2. Germline trimming cut 7 bases from V and 6 bases from J; bases unmatched to any gene: 15. The germline gives CDR1 MDHEN, CDR2 SYDVKM. The CDR3 length is 17 residues. The CDR3 region has the DNA TGTGCCAGCACCGAGGGGACACTAGCGGGAGGGCTGGGCGAGCAGTACTTC. Its translation: CASTEGTLAGGLGEQYF.

V and J are TRBV20-1 and TRBJ2-1; weak D call: TRBD2 (5 bases). V was trimmed by 4 bases and J by 2 bases, leaving 12 bases between them. Germline-derived CDR1 and CDR2 are DFQATT and SNEGSKA (reference sequence). The length of the CDR3 is 14 residues. This CDR3 is CSATGLSPYNEQFF. CDR3 bases: TGCAGTGCTACAGGACTCTCCCCCTACAATGAGCAGTTCTTC.

This clonotype appeared many times. The chain links TRBV12-3 or TRBV12-4 to TRBJ2-5; D might be TRBD1 (6 bases). Trimming took off 2 bases at V and 4 bases at J, with 11 bases between the two ends. The CDR3 runs 14 residues. DNA of the CDR3: TGTGCCAGCAGTTTAAACAGGGAAGGAGAGACCCAGTACTTC. It yields the protein CASSLNREGETQYF.

This clonotype appeared a few times. V usage is TRBV7-2 and J usage is TRBJ1-2, with TRBD1 matching over 7 bases. Looked up from germline, CDR1 is SGHTA and CDR2 is FQGNSA. Unmatched junction bases numbered 2, after V lost 4 bases and J lost 3 bases. The CDR3 extends over 13 amino acids. The chain's CDR3 is CASSYGTDYGYTF. The CDR3 DNA follows: TGTGCCAGCAGCTACGGGACAGACTATGGCTACACCTTC.